This T cell receptor beta chain derives from a study of a mutant IDH1 vaccine in newly diagnosed glioma. Per the germline V gene, CDR1 is SGHKS and CDR2 is YYEKEE (reference sequence). The trim removed 4 bases at V and 2 bases at J, leaving 11 bases unmatched. The CDR3 spans 16 residues. This sample's time point: week 11, during vaccination. Vaccinated patients received 300 ug of mutant IDH1 20-mer peptide per dose, with topical imiquimod. The protocol was immunoSEQ multiplex PCR, while the TCRdb copy is restricted to in-frame clones and leaves out a portion. Of around 66,000 clones in the sample, about four fifths were seen once. Concerning this clone itself: Its target is not known.

The chain joins TRBV5-5 to TRBJ1-1; 7 bases match TRBD1. Sequenced material: PBMCs, taken from a glioma patient whose treatment included an IDH1 peptide vaccine. The sequence came from a man between 50 and 59 years old with glioma. CDR3 in amino acids: CASSRSGSGGNTEAFF. For the CDR3, the DNA is TGTGCCAGCAGCCGCTCCGGGTCAGGGGGAAACACTGAAGCTTTCTTT.